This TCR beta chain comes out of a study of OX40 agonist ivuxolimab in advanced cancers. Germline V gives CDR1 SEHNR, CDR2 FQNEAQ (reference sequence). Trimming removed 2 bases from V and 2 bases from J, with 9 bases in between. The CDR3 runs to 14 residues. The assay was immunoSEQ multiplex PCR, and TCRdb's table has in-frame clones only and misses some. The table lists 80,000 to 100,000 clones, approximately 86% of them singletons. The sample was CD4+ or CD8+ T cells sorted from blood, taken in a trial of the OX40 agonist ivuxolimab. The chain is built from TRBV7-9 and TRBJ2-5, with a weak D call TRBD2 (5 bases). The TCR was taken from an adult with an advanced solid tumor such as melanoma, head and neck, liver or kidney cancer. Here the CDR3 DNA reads TGTGCCAGCAGCTTAAATGCGGGTCAAGAGACCCAGTACTTC. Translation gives CASSLNAGQETQYF.